Following are 10 T cell receptor beta chains from one sample sequenced in a study of CD8+ T cells in alopecia areata. Treatment given: oral pan-JAK inhibitor, 5-10 mg twice daily. Investigators isolated RNA and reverse transcribed it into cDNA to act as the sequencing template. This table comes from immunoSEQ multiplex PCR, and its TCRdb copy is limited to in-frame clones, with some not included. The profile shows about 220,000 clones, about 57% of them singletons. Sample: CD4+ T cells sorted from blood, taken at week 4, from a patient treated with tofacitinib. Receptors were obtained from a human donor with alopecia areata.

The chain uses TRBV25-1 and TRBJ1-2, with 10 positions matching TRBD1. The trim removed 6 bases at V and 3 bases at J, leaving 1 base unmatched. Per germline, CDR1 MGHDK and CDR2 SYGVNS. The CDR3 has 13 amino acids. CDR3 sequence: CASRTGGDYGYTF. The DNA for the CDR3 is TGTGCCAGCAGGACAGGGGGCGACTATGGCTACACCTTC.

This rearrangement joins TRBV19 to TRBJ1-1; the D gene is possibly TRBD1 (5 bases). In germline, CDR1 is LNHDA, CDR2 SQIVND (reference sequence). The V gene lost 5 bases and the J gene lost 3 bases, with 10 bases spanning the gap. The CDR3 runs to 13 residues. CDR3 in amino acids: CASSEGKYTEAFF. The CDR3 DNA sequence: TGTGCCAGTAGTGAGGGGAAGTACACTGAAGCTTTCTTT.

This chain connects TRBV18 to TRBJ1-1, with D maybe TRBD1 (6 bases). V lost 4 bases, J lost 0 bases, and 18 bases lay in between. CDR1 is KGHSH, CDR2 LQKENI, per germline. The CDR3 is 17 amino acids. The CDR3 reads CASSRSGVRAVNTEAFF. In DNA, the CDR3 is TGTGCCAGCTCACGCTCAGGGGTTCGGGCCGTGAACACTGAAGCTTTCTTT.

The chain has TRBV14 and TRBJ1-1; D call uncertain. V lost 3 bases and J 1 base, leaving 15 bases between the germline ends. CDR3 length: 16 amino acids. Germline CDR1 reads SGHDN; CDR2 reads FVKESK. CDR3 DNA sequence: TGTGCCAGCAGCCACCGCGTCGGCGCCTCGAACACTGAAGCTTTCTTT. Translated, it gives CASSHRVGASNTEAFF.

This clone was recorded only once. V is TRBV6-1 and J is TRBJ1-5; D might be TRBD1 (5 bases). The germline CDR1 and CDR2 sequences are MNHNS and SASEGT. Trimming removed 7 bases at V and 6 bases at J, with 19 bases between. The CDR3 covers 15 residues. The DNA of the CDR3 is TGTGCCAGCATGGAAGGGGCGCGTTCAATTCAGCCCCAGCATTTT. Protein: CASMEGARSIQPQHF.

V and J are TRBV15 and TRBJ2-4; 12 bases align to TRBD1. The CDR3 runs to 17 residues. Trimming removed 0 bases from V and 6 bases from J; junction bases left unmatched: 6. The germline CDR1 and CDR2 sequences are LNHNV and YYDKDF (reference sequence). The CDR3 here is CATSRDSGTGGLNIQYF. For the CDR3, the DNA is TGTGCCACCAGCAGAGATTCTGGGACAGGGGGCTTAAACATTCAGTACTTC.

This clone came up a few times. This chain uses TRBV7-9 with TRBJ2-3; maybe TRBD2 (5 bases). The CDR3 has 14 residues. In germline, CDR1 is SEHNR, CDR2 FQNEAQ (reference sequence). V was shortened by 4 bases and J by 6 bases, with 14 bases between the two germline ends. This chain's CDR3 is CASSSEGGPDTQYF. CDR3 bases: TGTGCCAGCAGCTCCGAGGGTGGACCCGATACGCAGTATTTT.

V usage is TRBV5-1 and J usage is TRBJ2-1; D may be TRBD2 (5 bases). The V gene's germline CDR1 is SGHRS and CDR2 YFSETQ. Trimming cost V 4 bases and J 5 bases, with 16 bases left between them. The CDR3 is made up of 15 amino acids. The CDR3 nucleotides read TGCGCCAGCAGCAGCGGTCCCCAGGTCGACAATGAGCAGTTCTTC. It specifies CASSSGPQVDNEQFF.

V gene TRBV6-4 combines with J gene TRBJ2-1; D might be TRBD1 (5 bases). Germline V lookup: CDR1 MRHNA, CDR2 SNTAGT. Trimming took off 3 bases at V and 9 bases at J, with 9 bases between the two ends. This CDR3 comprises 12 residues. CDR3 coding DNA: TGTGCCAGCAGTGATCAGGGTGGTGAGCAGTTCTTC. Translated: CASSDQGGEQFF.

This clone has just a few counts. This CDR3 reads CASSLRGTDTQYF. Here the CDR3 DNA reads TGCGCCAGCAGCCTCAGGGGGACAGATACGCAGTATTTT. V and J are TRBV4-1 and TRBJ2-3; 7 positions agree with TRBD1. CDR3 length equals 13 residues. Trimming took 4 bases from V and 3 from J; bases not matched to a gene: 1. CDR1 MGHRA and CDR2 YSYEKL come from the germline V gene.